These 13 T cell receptor beta chains came from one sample sequenced in a study of blood T cell repertoires in COVID-19. Only in-frame clones appear in the TCRdb table, and some are missing; sequencing was by immunoSEQ multiplex PCR. The sample has about 220,000 clones; 75% to 85% are singletons. The source material was peripheral blood. Receptor source: a woman in her 70s with COVID-19, enrolled during active disease.

J is TRBJ2-1 and V is TRBV7-9; D is undetermined. V lost 7 bases and J 10 bases, leaving 11 bases between the germline ends. This CDR3 has 11 amino acids. Germline V gene data show CDR1 as SEHNR and CDR2 as FQNEAQ (reference sequence). The CDR3 reads CASTTLQEQFF. Written as DNA, the CDR3 is TGTGCCAGCACCACCCTACAGGAGCAGTTCTTC.

The chain couples TRBV28 to TRBJ1-5; 8 bases align to TRBD1. The CDR3 loop spans 16 amino acids. V lost 4 bases and J lost 4; bases outside the gene matches: 9. The germline gives CDR1 MDHEN, CDR2 SYDVKM. CDR3 amino acids: CASSSPTGVGNQPQHF. In DNA, the CDR3 is TGTGCCAGCAGTTCCCCGACAGGGGTTGGGAATCAGCCCCAGCATTTT.

The chain couples TRBV18 to TRBJ2-1; D remains unclear. In germline, CDR1 is KGHSH, CDR2 LQKENI. This CDR3 is 13 amino acids long. V lost 0 bases, J lost 7 bases, and 7 bases lay in between. The CDR3 nucleotides read TGTGCCAGCTCACCACCCTCGGTAAATGAGCAGTTCTTC. It codes for CASSPPSVNEQFF.

The chain is built from TRBV7-3 and TRBJ1-2, with D hard to call. With 0 bases removed from V and 6 bases from J, the gap between germline ends came to 8 bases. Germline-derived CDR1 and CDR2 are SGHTA and FQGTGA. The CDR3 covers 13 residues. The CDR3, as DNA: TGTGCCAGCAGCTTAACTGGGCGGGATGGCTACACCTTC. It yields the protein CASSLTGRDGYTF.

The chain couples TRBV11-2 to TRBJ1-3; D is ambiguous. The CDR3 is made up of 13 amino acids. Germline V gene lookup returns CDR1 SGHAT and CDR2 FQNNGV. V lost 5 bases and J lost 2, with 7 bases in between. The CDR3 loop is CASSTIPGNTIYF. As DNA, the CDR3 is TGTGCCAGCAGCACAATCCCTGGAAACACCATATATTTT.

The V call is TRBV19, the J call TRBJ1-2; D gene unclear. V was cut by 6 bases and J by 3 bases, with 8 bases left in between. Germline V gene data show CDR1 as LNHDA and CDR2 as SQIVND (reference sequence). The CDR3 has 12 amino acids. The CDR3 DNA follows: TGTGCCAGTAGGACCGGGGACTATGGCTACACCTTC. Translated, it gives CASRTGDYGYTF.

The chain is built from TRBV9 and TRBJ2-3, with D maybe TRBD2 (6 bases). The CDR3 consists of 14 residues. The germline gives CDR1 SGDLS, CDR2 YYNGEE. Trimming left V 3 bases short and J 5 bases short, with 13 bases between. The CDR3 nucleotides are TGTGCCAGCAGCGCCCGGGGAGCGGGAGATACGCAGTATTTT. This translates into CASSARGAGDTQYF.

This clone occurred once. The chain is built from TRBV15 and TRBJ1-3; maybe TRBD1 (6 bases). There are 16 residues in the CDR3. Germline lookup yields CDR1 LNHNV and CDR2 YYDKDF (reference sequence). V dropped 4 bases and J dropped 4 bases, with 17 bases sitting between them. CDR3 nucleotide sequence: TGTGCCACCAGCATCATTACAGGGAGGGTCGGAAACACCATATATTTT. Translated: CATSIITGRVGNTIYF.

The chain has TRBV5-1 and TRBJ2-4; 9 positions match TRBD1. The germline V gene encodes CDR1 SGHRS and CDR2 YFSETQ. The CDR3 is 14 residues long. J gave up 6 bases and V 3 bases, and 4 bases lay outside the gene matches. CDR3 amino acids: CASSSGQGSNIQYF. The CDR3 region has the DNA TGCGCCAGCAGCTCAGGACAGGGGTCAAACATTCAGTACTTC.

The chain links TRBV5-8 to TRBJ1-2; D remains unclear. Trimming removed 0 bases from V and 2 bases from J, with 14 bases in between. Germline lookup yields CDR1 SGHTS and CDR2 YDEGEE. The CDR3 has 16 residues. The DNA for the CDR3 is TGTGCCAGCAGCTTGGGCGGTCTGTTAGAGAACTATGGCTACACCTTC. Its translation: CASSLGGLLENYGYTF.

The chain couples TRBV28 to TRBJ2-7; TRBD2 might be the D (6 bases). V was clipped by 10 bases and J by 10 bases, with 23 bases between them. In germline, CDR1 is MDHEN, CDR2 SYDVKM. The CDR3 runs to 13 residues. CDR3 sequence (DNA): TGTGCCATTACTCCTGGGGGGTCGAACCCACAGTACTTC. This sequence encodes CAITPGGSNPQYF.

This chain links TRBV15 with TRBJ2-5; 11 bases are shared with TRBD1. V lost 1 base and J lost 3; bases outside the gene matches: 4. Germline-derived CDR1 and CDR2 are LNHNV and YYDKDF (reference sequence). The CDR3 has 16 amino acids. The DNA of the CDR3 is TGTGCCACCAGCAGAGCAAGGACAGGGGGCAAAGAGACCCAGTACTTC. Its protein is CATSRARTGGKETQYF.

In this sample, this clone turned up a few times. The J gene is TRBJ2-7, the V gene TRBV6-5; D is undetermined. Germline V gene sequence: CDR1 MNHEY, CDR2 SVGAGI. Trimming removed 8 bases from V and 0 bases from J, with 5 bases in between. This CDR3 region has 11 residues. CDR3: CASYGSYEQYF. In nucleotides, the CDR3 is TGTGCCAGCTACGGCTCCTACGAGCAGTACTTC.